A single TCR beta chain is shown here with its context. In germline, CDR1 is LNHDA, CDR2 SQIVND (reference sequence). V lost 7 bases and J 4 bases, leaving 8 bases between the germline ends. The CDR3 runs 12 residues. Sequencing used immunoSEQ multiplex PCR; TCRdb keeps in-frame clones, though not all of them. The sample lists about 64,000 clones, 95% to 97% occurring once. The data were obtained in a study of T cell changes during pregnancy in multiple sclerosis. The specimen was CD8+ T cells from peripheral blood mononuclear cells, collected after pregnancy. The V call is TRBV19, the J call TRBJ1-3, with unresolved D. This clonotype was obtained from a female donor with multiple sclerosis, enrolled in a pregnancy study. CDR3 protein: CASTAAGNTIYF. CDR3 DNA sequence: TGTGCCAGTACCGCGGCGGGAAACACCATATATTTT. The full variable domain, in which reference TRBV19 and TRBJ1-3 provide the parts outside the CDR3, is DGGITQSPKYLFRKEGQNVTLSCEQNLNHDAMYWYRQDPGQGLRLIYYSQIVNDFQKGDIAEGYSVSREKKESFPLTVTSAQKNPTAFYLCASTAAGNTIYFGEGSWLTVV.